This T cell receptor (beta chain) stems from a study of T cells expressing NK-cell markers. TCRdb re-called the 5' RACE reads; one entry per CDR3 protein, DNA not given. This table lists fewer than 400,000 distinct CDR3 sequences. The germline gives CDR1 SGHTA, CDR2 FQGTGA. This CDR3 region has 14 residues. The rearrangement links TRBV7-3 to TRBJ2-1; the TCRdb D gene call, TRBD1, has no DNA to confirm it. This clonotype was sampled from a man aged 18 to 69 in good health. The sequenced sample was blood T cells: a sorted CD56 or NKG2C T cell subset, CD4+ or CD8+ T cells, or bulk PBMC T cells (not recorded which). CDR3 sequence: CASSLGHTGDEQFF.